This is a list of T cell receptor beta chains from one sample in a study of shared clonotypes between healthy human individuals. TCRdb's table, derived via immunoSEQ multiplex PCR, lists solely in-frame clones and lacks some. The table records 1.5 million to 2.5 million clones, 85% to 95% of them present only once. The sequenced material came from naive CD8+ T cells sorted from blood. These receptors came from a man aged 18 to 35 in good health. The CDR3 runs from the conserved cysteine through the conserved F or W. A D gene is named only where the DNA matches it firmly. Size values are once, few and many counts, or a class for expanded clones, and some rows have none.

J gene	D gene	clone size	V gene	CDR3 protein	CDR3 DNA
TRBJ1-5	TRBD1	.	TRBV5-6	CASSFRDRVNQPQHF	TGTGCCAGCAGCTTTCGAGACAGGGTAAATCAGCCCCAGCATTTT
TRBJ1-6	TRBD1	.	TRBV13	CASSPQGTGGFSPLHF	TGTGCCAGCAGCCCCCAAGGGACAGGGGGTTTTTCACCCCTCCACTTT
TRBJ2-1	.	.	TRBV11-3	CASSLAGSQVNEQFF	TGTGCCAGCAGCTTAGCAGGGTCGCAGGTCAATGAGCAGTTCTTC
TRBJ2-2	TRBD2	.	TRBV4-3	CASSQERGYWREGTGELFF	TGCGCCAGCAGCCAAGAGAGAGGGTACTGGCGGGAGGGGACCGGGGAGCTGTTTTTT
TRBJ2-1	.	.	TRBV30	CAWTGIAYRTGSGEQFF	TGTGCCTGGACCGGAATAGCTTATCGGACCGGTAGTGGTGAGCAGTTCTTC
TRBJ1-2	.	.	TRBV6-7	CASRDQMDSLSYGYTF	TGTGCCAGCAGGGATCAAATGGACAGTTTATCCTATGGCTACACCTTC
TRBJ2-1	.	.	TRBV6-6	CASRPLAGNEQFF	TGTGCCAGCAGACCACTAGCAGGCAATGAGCAGTTCTTC
TRBJ2-3	TRBD2	.	TRBV5-3	CARSCGLAGLGATDTQYF	TGTGCCAGAAGCTGCGGACTAGCGGGGTTGGGGGCAACAGATACGCAGTATTTT
TRBJ1-5	TRBD1	.	TRBV28	CATQTGGERNQPQHF	TGTGCCACCCAGACAGGGGGCGAACGCAATCAGCCCCAGCATTTT
TRBJ2-7	TRBD1	.	TRBV7-9	CASSPRTGGGYEQYF	TGTGCCAGCAGCCCGAGGACAGGGGGTGGTTACGAGCAGTACTTC
TRBJ2-1	TRBD1	.	TRBV5-5	CASSSTGDEQFF	TGTGCCAGCAGCTCGACAGGGGATGAGCAGTTCTTC
TRBJ1-4	.	once	TRBV5-4	CASSPVPSGEGTEKLFF	TGTGCCAGCAGCCCCGTTCCCTCAGGGGAGGGGACGGAAAAACTGTTTTTT
TRBJ1-2	TRBD1	few	TRBV7-9	CASSFGQDLAANYGYTF	TGTGCCAGCAGCTTCGGACAGGACCTAGCCGCTAACTATGGCTACACCTTC
TRBJ2-5	.	.	TRBV14	CASSQETGLIETQYF	TGTGCCAGCAGCCAAGAGACAGGACTGATAGAGACCCAGTACTTC
TRBJ2-3	TRBD2	.	TRBV5-4	CASSLGPSGTDTQYF	TGTGCCAGCAGCTTGGGGCCTAGCGGGACAGATACGCAGTATTTT
TRBJ2-3	TRBD1	once	TRBV28	CASSSRRDSALTDTQYF	TGTGCCAGCAGTAGCCGACGGGACAGCGCACTCACAGATACGCAGTATTTT
TRBJ2-7	.	once	TRBV27	CASSFSTGEYSYEQYF	TGTGCCAGCAGTTTTTCGACAGGCGAATACTCCTACGAGCAGTACTTC
TRBJ2-7	.	.	TRBV5-1	CASSLAGDSNSYEQYF	TGCGCCAGCAGCTTGGCGGGGGACTCCAACTCCTACGAGCAGTACTTC
TRBJ2-1	.	.	TRBV5-4	CASSWGRGNNEQFF	TGTGCCAGCAGCTGGGGCCGGGGAAACAATGAGCAGTTCTTC
TRBJ2-5	TRBD1	.	TRBV7-9	CASSSGQGVSETQYF	TGTGCCAGCAGCTCGGGACAGGGGGTATCAGAGACCCAGTACTTC
TRBJ1-5	.	.	TRBV29-1	CSVGGGPGQPQHF	TGCAGCGTCGGTGGGGGCCCTGGTCAGCCCCAGCATTTT
TRBJ2-2	.	.	TRBV4-2	CASSPLPNTGELFF	TGTGCCAGCAGTCCTCTCCCGAACACCGGGGAGCTGTTTTTT
TRBJ2-7	.	.	TRBV4-3	CASSQTSAGYEQYF	TGCGCCAGCAGCCAAACCTCGGCGGGCTACGAGCAGTACTTC
TRBJ2-2	TRBD2	.	TRBV29-1	CSVPAGLAGHTGELFF	TGCAGCGTTCCCGCGGGACTAGCGGGACACACCGGGGAGCTGTTTTTT
TRBJ1-1	TRBD1	.	TRBV27	CASSPIAGTGVTEAFF	TGTGCCAGCAGTCCAATAGCCGGGACAGGGGTAACTGAAGCTTTCTTT
TRBJ1-2	.	.	TRBV19	CASSASAHPDYGYTF	TGTGCCAGTAGTGCTAGTGCGCACCCTGACTATGGCTACACCTTC
TRBJ2-7	TRBD1	once	TRBV9	CASSVGTGVNEQYF	TGTGCCAGCAGCGTAGGGACAGGGGTCAACGAGCAGTACTTC
TRBJ2-2	TRBD2	.	TRBV9	CASSVEGLVTGELFF	TGTGCCAGCAGCGTAGAGGGACTAGTCACCGGGGAGCTGTTTTTT
TRBJ2-7	.	once	TRBV6-5	CASSYAGSTYEQYF	TGTGCCAGCAGTTACGCCGGCAGCACCTACGAGCAGTACTTC
TRBJ2-5	.	.	TRBV6-6	CASSYEPPETQYF	TGTGCCAGCAGTTACGAACCTCCGGAGACCCAGTACTTC
TRBJ2-2	TRBD1	.	TRBV9	CASSPGTGTNTGELFF	TGTGCCAGCAGCCCTGGGACAGGGACGAACACCGGGGAGCTGTTTTTT
TRBJ1-2	TRBD1	.	TRBV7-8	CASSLVPWGQGDGYTF	TGTGCCAGCAGCTTAGTCCCCTGGGGACAGGGGGATGGCTACACCTTC
TRBJ2-1	TRBD2	.	TRBV12-5	CASGLVIAGDDEQFF	TGTGCTAGTGGTTTGGTAATAGCGGGAGACGATGAGCAGTTCTTC
TRBJ1-6	.	.	TRBV27	CASSLSAVNSPLHF	TGTGCCAGCAGTTTATCGGCAGTAAATTCACCCCTCCACTTT
TRBJ1-4	TRBD1	.	TRBV6-9	CANTPGQGAESGDEKLFF	TGTGCCAACACCCCAGGGCAGGGGGCCGAGTCAGGGGATGAAAAACTGTTTTTT
TRBJ2-2	TRBD1	.	TRBV4-1	CASSQEGTGDFGELFF	TGCGCCAGCAGCCAAGAGGGGACAGGGGATTTCGGGGAGCTGTTTTTT
TRBJ2-7	.	.	TRBV11-2	CASSLSDFEQYF	TGTGCCAGCAGCTTGTCGGATTTCGAGCAGTACTTC
TRBJ2-1	TRBD2	.	TRBV28	CASSLFGLGDYNEQFF	TGTGCCAGCAGTTTGTTCGGACTAGGGGACTACAATGAGCAGTTCTTC
TRBJ2-7	.	.	TRBV6-5	CASSYVQGSYEQYF	TGTGCCAGCAGTTACGTCCAGGGATCCTACGAGCAGTACTTC
TRBJ2-7	.	.	TRBV27	CASSLRGYEQYF	TGTGCCAGCAGTCTGAGAGGTTACGAGCAGTACTTC
TRBJ1-6	.	once	TRBV5-1	CASSLAGGPTPLHF	TGCGCCAGCAGCTTGGCTGGAGGGCCTACACCCCTCCACTTT
TRBJ2-3	.	.	TRBV11-2	CASSKWGTDTQYF	TGTGCCAGCAGCAAATGGGGCACAGATACGCAGTATTTT
TRBJ2-5	TRBD2	.	TRBV27	CASSPPSGTSLETQYF	TGTGCCAGCAGCCCACCGTCCGGGACTAGCTTGGAGACCCAGTACTTC
TRBJ2-1	.	.	TRBV7-9	CASSLSMGVSYNEQFF	TGTGCCAGCAGCTTATCTATGGGAGTCTCTTACAATGAGCAGTTCTTC
TRBJ1-4	.	.	TRBV27	CASSGPHEKLFF	TGTGCCAGCAGTGGGCCACATGAAAAACTGTTTTTT
TRBJ2-1	.	.	TRBV5-6	CASSLRGGGEQFF	TGTGCCAGCAGCTTGCGTGGGGGCGGTGAGCAGTTCTTC
TRBJ2-2	.	.	TRBV29-1	CSVRHGPGELFF	TGCAGCGTTCGTCACGGACCCGGGGAGCTGTTTTTT
TRBJ2-1	.	once	TRBV4-1	CASSQEDNRGNEQFF	TGCGCCAGCAGCCAGGAGGACAACCGAGGGAATGAGCAGTTCTTC
TRBJ1-2	.	.	TRBV13	CASSSPREGRQVDYGYTF	TGTGCCAGCAGCTCACCAAGGGAGGGGCGGCAGGTGGACTATGGCTACACCTTC
TRBJ1-2	.	.	TRBV19	CASSRAADYGYTF	TGTGCCAGTAGTAGGGCCGCGGACTATGGCTACACCTTC
TRBJ2-2	TRBD2	.	TRBV28	CASSLPSSGGPDTGELFF	TGTGCCAGCAGCCTCCCGTCTAGCGGGGGGCCTGACACCGGGGAGCTGTTTTTT